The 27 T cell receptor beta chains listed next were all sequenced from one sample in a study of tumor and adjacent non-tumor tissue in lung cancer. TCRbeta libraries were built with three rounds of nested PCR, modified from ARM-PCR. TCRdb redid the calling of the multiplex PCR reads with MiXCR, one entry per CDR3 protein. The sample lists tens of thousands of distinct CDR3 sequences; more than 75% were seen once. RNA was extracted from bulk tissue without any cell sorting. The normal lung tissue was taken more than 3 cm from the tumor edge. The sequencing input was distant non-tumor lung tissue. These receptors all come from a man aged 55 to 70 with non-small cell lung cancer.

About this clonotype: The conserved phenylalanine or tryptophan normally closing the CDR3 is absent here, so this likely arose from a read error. The CDR3 DNA reads TGCAGCGTAACAAGGGAGAGACAGGGTTCCCACGAGCAGTACCTC. It is translated as CSVTRERQGSHEQYL. V and J are TRBV29-1 and TRBJ2-7, with 7 bases matching TRBD1. The J segment lost 5 bases and the V segment lost 6 bases, leaving 16 bases of the junction unmatched. In germline, CDR1 is SQVTM, CDR2 ANQGSEA. This CDR3 has 15 amino acids.

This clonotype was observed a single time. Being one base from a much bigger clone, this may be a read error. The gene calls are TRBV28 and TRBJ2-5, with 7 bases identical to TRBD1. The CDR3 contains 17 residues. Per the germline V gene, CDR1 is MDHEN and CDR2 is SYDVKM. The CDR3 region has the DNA TGTGCCGGCAGCTCGACACAGGGGAGAGCCAATTGGGAGACCCAGTACTTC. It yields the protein CAGSSTQGRANWETQYF.

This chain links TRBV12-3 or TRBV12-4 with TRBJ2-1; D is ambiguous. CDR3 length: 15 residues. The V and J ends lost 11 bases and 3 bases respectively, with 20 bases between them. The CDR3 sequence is CACSFPQQDYNEQFF. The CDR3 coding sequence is TGTGCCTGTAGTTTCCCTCAGCAGGACTACAATGAGCAGTTCTTC.

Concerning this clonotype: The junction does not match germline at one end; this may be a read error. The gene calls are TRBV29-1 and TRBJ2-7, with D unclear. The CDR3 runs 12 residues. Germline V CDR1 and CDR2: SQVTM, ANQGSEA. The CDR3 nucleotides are TGCAGTGTTGTAGGACCGGAGTACGAGCAGTACTTC. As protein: CSVVGPEYEQYF.

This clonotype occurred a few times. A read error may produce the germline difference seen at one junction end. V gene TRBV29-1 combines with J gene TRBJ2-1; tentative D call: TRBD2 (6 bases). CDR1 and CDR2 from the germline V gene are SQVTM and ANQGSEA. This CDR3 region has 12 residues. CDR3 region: CGVDGGTNEQFF. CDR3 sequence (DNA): TGCGGCGTTGACGGAGGGACCAATGAGCAGTTCTTC.

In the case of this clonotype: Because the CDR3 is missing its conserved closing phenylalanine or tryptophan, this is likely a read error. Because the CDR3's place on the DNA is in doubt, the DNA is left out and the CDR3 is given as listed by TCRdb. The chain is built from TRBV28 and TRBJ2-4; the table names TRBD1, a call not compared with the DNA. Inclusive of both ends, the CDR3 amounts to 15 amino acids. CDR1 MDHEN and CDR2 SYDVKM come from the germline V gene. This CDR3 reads CATGGRAGAENIQYL.

The CDR3 DNA reads as TGTGCCACGGCAGAAGGGATAAGGGGAGGTGGTACTGAAGCTTTCTTT. It codes for CATAEGIRGGGTEAFF. This sequence joins TRBV24-1 and TRBJ1-1, with a tentative D call TRBD1 (5 bases). The germline gives CDR1 KGHDR, CDR2 SFDVKD. The CDR3 has 16 amino acids. V was clipped by 10 bases and J by 5 bases, with 25 bases between them.

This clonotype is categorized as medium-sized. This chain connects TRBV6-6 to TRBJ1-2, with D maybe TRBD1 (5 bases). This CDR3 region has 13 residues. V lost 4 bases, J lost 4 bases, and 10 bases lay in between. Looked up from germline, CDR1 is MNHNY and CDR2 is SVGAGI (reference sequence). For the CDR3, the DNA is TGTGCCAGCAGTTTACAGGATAGCTATGGCTACACCTTC. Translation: CASSLQDSYGYTF.

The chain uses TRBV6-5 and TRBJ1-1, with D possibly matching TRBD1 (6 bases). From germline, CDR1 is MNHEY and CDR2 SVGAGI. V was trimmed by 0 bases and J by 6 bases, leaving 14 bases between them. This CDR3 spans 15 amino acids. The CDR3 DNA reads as TGTGCCAGCAGTTACTCCTGCAGGGGTGTGGCTGAAGCTTTCTTT. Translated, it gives CASSYSCRGVAEAFF.

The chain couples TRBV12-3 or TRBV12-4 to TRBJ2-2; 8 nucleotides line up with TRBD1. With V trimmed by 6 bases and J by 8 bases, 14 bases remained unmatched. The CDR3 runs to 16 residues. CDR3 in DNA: TGTGCCAGCAGCTCTGGGACAGGCTGGAACATGGGGGAGCTGTTTTTT. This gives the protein CASSSGTGWNMGELFF.

The CDR3 nucleotides read TGTGCCAGTAGTAGTACCTTCGTTGGGACTCAAGCCATTCAGTACTTC. Residues: CASSSTFVGTQAIQYF. This sequence joins TRBV19 and TRBJ2-4; maybe TRBD2 (6 bases). CDR3 length equals 16 residues. Germline V gene lookup returns CDR1 LNHDA and CDR2 SQIVND (reference sequence). The germline V and J ends were trimmed by 4 bases and 9 bases, with 22 bases remaining between them.

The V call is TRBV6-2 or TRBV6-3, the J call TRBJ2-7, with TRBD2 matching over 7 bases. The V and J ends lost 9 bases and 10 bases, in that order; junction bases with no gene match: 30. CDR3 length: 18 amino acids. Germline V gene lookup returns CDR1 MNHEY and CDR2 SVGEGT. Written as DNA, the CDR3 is TGTGCCAGAAGACCATGGGGGGAAAGCCGGGAGGCCCCCCTCGAACAGTACTTC. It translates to CARRPWGESREAPLEQYF.

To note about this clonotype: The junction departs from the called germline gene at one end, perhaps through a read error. The CDR3 bases are TGTGCCAGCAGTACAGCGGGAGGCACCGTGGAGCTGATTTTT. Amino acid sequence: CASSTAGGTVELIF. The chain has TRBV6-1 and TRBJ2-2, with 9 bases aligning to TRBD2. The CDR3 totals 14 residues. From germline, CDR1 is MNHNS and CDR2 SASEGT.

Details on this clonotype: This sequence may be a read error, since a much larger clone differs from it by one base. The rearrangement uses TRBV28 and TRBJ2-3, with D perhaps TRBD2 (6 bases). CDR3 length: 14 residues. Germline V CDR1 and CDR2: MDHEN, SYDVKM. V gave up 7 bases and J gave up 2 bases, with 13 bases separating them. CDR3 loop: CASIRGGTTDTQYF. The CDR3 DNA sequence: TGTGCCAGCATCCGGGGCGGGACCACAGATACGCAGTATTTT.

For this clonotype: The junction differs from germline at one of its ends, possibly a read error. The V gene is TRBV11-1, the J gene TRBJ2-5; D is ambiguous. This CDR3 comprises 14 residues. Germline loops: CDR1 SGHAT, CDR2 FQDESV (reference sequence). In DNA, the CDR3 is TGTGCCAGCAGCAACGACACGTGCCAAGAGACCCAGTATTTC. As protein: CASSNDTCQETQYF.

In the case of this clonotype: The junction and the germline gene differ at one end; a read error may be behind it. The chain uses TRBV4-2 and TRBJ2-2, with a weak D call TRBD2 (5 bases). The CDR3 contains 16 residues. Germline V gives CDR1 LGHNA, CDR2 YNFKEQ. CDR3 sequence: CASSQESGANTGEPFF. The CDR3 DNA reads TGTGCCAGCAGCCAAGAGAGCGGAGCGAACACCGGGGAGCCGTTTTTT.

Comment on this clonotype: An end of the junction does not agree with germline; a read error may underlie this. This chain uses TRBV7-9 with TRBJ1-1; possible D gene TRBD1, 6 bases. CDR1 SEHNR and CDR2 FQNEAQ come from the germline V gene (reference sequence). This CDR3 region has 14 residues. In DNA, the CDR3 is TGTGACAGCAGCACTCAGGGGCGATGGTCTGAAGCTTTCTTT. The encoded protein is CDSSTQGRWSEAFF. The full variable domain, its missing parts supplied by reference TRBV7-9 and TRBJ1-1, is DTGVSQNPRHKITKRGQNVTFRCDPISEHNRLYWYRQTLGQGPEFLTYFQNEAQLEKSRLLSDRFSAERPKGSFSTLEIQRTEQGDSAMYLCDSSTQGRWSEAFFGQGTRLTVV.

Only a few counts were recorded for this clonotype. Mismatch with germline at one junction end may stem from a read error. The CDR3 reads CTSSDRRSPLHF. The CDR3 DNA is TGTACCAGCAGTGACCGGCGTTCACCCCTCCACTTT. The chain carries TRBV6-1 and TRBJ1-6; no reliable D call. Germline CDR1 is MNHNS and CDR2 is SASEGT. The CDR3 has 12 amino acids.

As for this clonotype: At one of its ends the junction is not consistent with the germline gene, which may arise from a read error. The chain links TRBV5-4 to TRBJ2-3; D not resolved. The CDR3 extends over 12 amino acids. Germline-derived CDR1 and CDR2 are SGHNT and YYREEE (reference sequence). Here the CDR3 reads CASGFHTDTQYF. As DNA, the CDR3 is TGTGCCAGCGGCTTCCACACAGATACGCAGTATTTT.

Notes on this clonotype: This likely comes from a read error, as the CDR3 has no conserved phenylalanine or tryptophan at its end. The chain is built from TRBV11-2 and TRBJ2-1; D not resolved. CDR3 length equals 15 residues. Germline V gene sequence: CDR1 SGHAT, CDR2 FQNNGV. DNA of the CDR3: TGTGCCAGCAGCCTACCCGCTGCCGGGTTAAATGATCAGTTCCTC. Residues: CASSLPAAGLNDQFL.

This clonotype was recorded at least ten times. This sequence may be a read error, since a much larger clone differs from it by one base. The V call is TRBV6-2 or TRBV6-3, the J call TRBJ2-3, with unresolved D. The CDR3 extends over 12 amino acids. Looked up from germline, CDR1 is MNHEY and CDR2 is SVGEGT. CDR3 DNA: TGTGTCAGCAGTTACTCGGTAGATACGCAGTATTTT. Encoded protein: CVSSYSVDTQYF.

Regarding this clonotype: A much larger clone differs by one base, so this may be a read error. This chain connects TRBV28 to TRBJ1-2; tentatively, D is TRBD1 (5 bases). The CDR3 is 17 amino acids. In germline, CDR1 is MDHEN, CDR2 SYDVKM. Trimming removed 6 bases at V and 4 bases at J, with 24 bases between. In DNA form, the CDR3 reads TGTGCCAGCAGAGTACCCTCTGGGGCAGAGCGAGGCTATGGCTACACCTTC. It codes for CASRVPSGAERGYGYTF.

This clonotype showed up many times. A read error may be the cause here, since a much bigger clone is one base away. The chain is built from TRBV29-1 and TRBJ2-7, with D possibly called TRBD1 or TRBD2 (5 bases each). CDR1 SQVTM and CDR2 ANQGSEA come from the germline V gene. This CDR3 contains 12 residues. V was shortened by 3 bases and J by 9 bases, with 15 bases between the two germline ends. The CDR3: CSVEYSGDGQYF. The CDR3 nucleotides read TGCAGCGTTGAGTACAGTGGGGACGGGCAGTACTTC.

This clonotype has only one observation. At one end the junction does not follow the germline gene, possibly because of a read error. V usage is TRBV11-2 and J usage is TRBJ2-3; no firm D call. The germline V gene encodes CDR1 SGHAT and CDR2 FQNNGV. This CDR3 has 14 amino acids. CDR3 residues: CASSLGGPLDTRYF. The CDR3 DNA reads TGTGCCAGCAGCTTAGGTGGGCCTTTAGATACGCGGTATTTT.

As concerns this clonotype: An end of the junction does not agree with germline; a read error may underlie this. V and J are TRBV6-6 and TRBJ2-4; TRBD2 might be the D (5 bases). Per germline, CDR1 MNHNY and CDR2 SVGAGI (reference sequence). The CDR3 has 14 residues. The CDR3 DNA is TGTGCCAGTAGTCTCGGAGGTACTCAAAACATTCACTACTTC. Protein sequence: CASSLGGTQNIHYF.

This CDR3 is CANSYSSVPGQGFETQYF. CDR3 in DNA: TGTGCCAACAGCTACTCGAGCGTCCCGGGACAGGGATTCGAGACCCAGTACTTC. V usage is TRBV6-2 or TRBV6-3 and J usage is TRBJ2-5; 9 bases line up with TRBD1. Germline-derived CDR1 and CDR2 are MNHEY and SVGEGT. The V and J ends lost 10 bases and 5 bases, in that order; junction bases with no gene match: 23. The CDR3 is made up of 18 amino acids.

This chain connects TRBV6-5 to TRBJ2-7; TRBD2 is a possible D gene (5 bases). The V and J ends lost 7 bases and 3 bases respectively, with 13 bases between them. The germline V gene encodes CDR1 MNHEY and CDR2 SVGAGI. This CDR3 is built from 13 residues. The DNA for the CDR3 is TGTGCCAGCAATTTCGGACTGATCTACGAGCAGTACTTC. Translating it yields CASNFGLIYEQYF.